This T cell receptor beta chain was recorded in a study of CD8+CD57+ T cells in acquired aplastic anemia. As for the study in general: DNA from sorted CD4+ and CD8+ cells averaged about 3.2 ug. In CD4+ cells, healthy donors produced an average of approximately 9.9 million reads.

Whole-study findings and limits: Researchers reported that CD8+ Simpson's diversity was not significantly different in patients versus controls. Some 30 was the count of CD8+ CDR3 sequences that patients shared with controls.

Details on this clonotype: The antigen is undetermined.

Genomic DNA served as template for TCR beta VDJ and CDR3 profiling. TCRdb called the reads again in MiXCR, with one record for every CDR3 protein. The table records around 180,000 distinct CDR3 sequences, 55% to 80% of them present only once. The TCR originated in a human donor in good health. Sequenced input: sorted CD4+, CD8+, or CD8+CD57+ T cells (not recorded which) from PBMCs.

In DNA, the CDR3 is TGCGCCAGCAGCTTGGTACAGGGCGTAAGTGGCTACACCTTC. Encoded protein: CASSLVQGVSGYTF. The chain employs TRBV5-1 and TRBJ1-2, with D possibly TRBD1 on 6 matching bases. V lost 0 bases to trimming and J lost 7 bases, with 13 bases between them. The CDR3 contains 14 residues. Germline V gives CDR1 SGHRS, CDR2 YFSETQ. Drawing the rest from reference TRBV5-1 and TRBJ1-2, the complete variable domain is KAGVTQTPRYLIKTRGQQVTLSCSPISGHRSVSWYQQTPGQGLQFLFEYFSETQRNKGNFPGRFSGRQFSNSRSEMNVSTLELGDSALYLCASSLVQGVSGYTFGSGTRLTVV.